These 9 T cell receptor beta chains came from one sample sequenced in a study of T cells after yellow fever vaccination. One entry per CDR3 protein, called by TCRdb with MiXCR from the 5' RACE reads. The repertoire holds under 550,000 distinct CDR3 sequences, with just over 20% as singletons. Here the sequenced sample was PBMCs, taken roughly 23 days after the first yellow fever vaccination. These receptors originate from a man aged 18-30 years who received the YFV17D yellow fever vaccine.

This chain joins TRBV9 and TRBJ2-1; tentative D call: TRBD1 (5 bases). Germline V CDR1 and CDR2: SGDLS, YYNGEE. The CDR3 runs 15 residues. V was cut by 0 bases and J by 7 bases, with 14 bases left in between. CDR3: CASSVGSGLGNEQFF. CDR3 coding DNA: TGTGCCAGCAGCGTAGGTTCAGGGCTGGGAAATGAGCAGTTCTTC.

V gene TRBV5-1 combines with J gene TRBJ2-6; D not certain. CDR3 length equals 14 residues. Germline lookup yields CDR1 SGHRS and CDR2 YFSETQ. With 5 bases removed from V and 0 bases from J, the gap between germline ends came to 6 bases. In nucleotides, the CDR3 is TGCGCCAGCAGAGTTGCCTCTGGGGCCAACGTCCTGACTTTC. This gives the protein CASRVASGANVLTF.

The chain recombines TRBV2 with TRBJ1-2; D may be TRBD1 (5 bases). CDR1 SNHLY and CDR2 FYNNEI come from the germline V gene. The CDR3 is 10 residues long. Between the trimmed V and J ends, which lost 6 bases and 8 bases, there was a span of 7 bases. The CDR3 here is CASREGGYTF. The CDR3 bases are TGTGCCAGCAGGGAGGGGGGCTACACCTTC. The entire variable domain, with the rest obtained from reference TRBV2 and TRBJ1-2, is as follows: EPEVTQTPSHQVTQMGQEVILRCVPISNHLYFYWYRQILGQKVEFLVSFYNNEISEKSEIFDDQFSVERPDGSNFTLKIRSTKLEDSAMYFCASREGGYTFGSGTRLTVV.

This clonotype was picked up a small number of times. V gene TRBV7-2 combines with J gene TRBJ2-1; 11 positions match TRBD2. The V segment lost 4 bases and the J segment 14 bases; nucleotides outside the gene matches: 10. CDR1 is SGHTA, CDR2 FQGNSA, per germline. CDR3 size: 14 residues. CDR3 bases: TGTGCCAGCAGCTATTATAGCGGGGGGGGCCGTGAGTTCTTC. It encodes CASSYYSGGGREFF.

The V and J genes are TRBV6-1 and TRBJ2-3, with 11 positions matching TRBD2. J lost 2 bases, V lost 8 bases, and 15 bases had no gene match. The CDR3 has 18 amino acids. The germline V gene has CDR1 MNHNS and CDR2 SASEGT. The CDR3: CASSPRPGLAGSTDTQYF. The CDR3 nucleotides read TGTGCCAGCTCTCCCCGACCCGGACTAGCGGGCTCCACAGATACGCAGTATTTT.

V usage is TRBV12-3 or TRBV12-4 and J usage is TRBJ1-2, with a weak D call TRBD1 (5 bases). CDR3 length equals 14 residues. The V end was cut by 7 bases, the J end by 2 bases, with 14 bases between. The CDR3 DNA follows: TGTGCCAGCATCATTGGGGGGAGGAACTATGGCTACACCTTC. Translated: CASIIGGRNYGYTF.

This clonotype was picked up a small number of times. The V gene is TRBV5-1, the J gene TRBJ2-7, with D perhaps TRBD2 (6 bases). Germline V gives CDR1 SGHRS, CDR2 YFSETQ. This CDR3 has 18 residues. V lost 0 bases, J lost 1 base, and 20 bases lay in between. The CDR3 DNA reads TGCGCCAGCAGCTTGGACTCGAGGGCCCACGGGGGATCCTACGAGCAGTACTTC. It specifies CASSLDSRAHGGSYEQYF.

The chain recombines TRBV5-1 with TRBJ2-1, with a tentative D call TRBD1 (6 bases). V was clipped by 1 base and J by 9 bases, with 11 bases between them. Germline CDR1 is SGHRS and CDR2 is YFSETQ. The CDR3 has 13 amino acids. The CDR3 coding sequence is TGCGCCAGCAGCTTGCAAATGGGGGCTGAGCAGTTCTTC. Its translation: CASSLQMGAEQFF.

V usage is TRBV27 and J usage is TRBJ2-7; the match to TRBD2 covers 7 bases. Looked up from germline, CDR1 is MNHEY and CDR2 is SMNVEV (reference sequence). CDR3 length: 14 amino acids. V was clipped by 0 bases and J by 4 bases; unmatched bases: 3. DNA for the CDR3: TGTGCCAGCAGTTTATCCTTTAGCGGGTACGAGCAGTACTTC. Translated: CASSLSFSGYEQYF.